This passage covers 10 T cell receptor beta chains from one sample sequenced in a study of CD8 T cells in Susac syndrome. Reverse transcription of roughly 0.45 to 1 ug RNA was carried out with random hexamers. TCRdb re-called the immunoSEQ multiplex PCR reads through MiXCR, storing one row per CDR3 protein. Among hundreds of thousands of distinct CDR3 sequences listed, roughly 85% were seen once. What was sequenced was CD8+ T cells from PBMCs. These receptors originate from a human donor with multiple sclerosis.

V and J are TRBV6-2 or TRBV6-3 and TRBJ1-5; D is possibly TRBD1 (6 bases). This CDR3 is built from 15 residues. Germline V CDR1 and CDR2: MNHEY, SVGEGT. Trimming took off 1 base at V and 4 bases at J, with 11 bases between the two ends. The CDR3 is CASSYWTVWNQPQHF. CDR3 nucleotide sequence: TGTGCCAGCAGTTACTGGACAGTATGGAATCAGCCCCAGCATTTT.

This clonotype was detected once. The rearrangement joins TRBV21-1 to TRBJ1-2; no DNA check was done on the table's D call, TRBD1. TRBV21-1 is marked as a pseudogene. CDR3 size: 16 residues. The CDR3 protein is CASSNDGGKTNYGYTF. The CDR3 DNA follows: TGTGCCAGCAGCAATGACGGGGGGAAGACTAACTATGGCTACACCTTC.

The chain couples TRBV7-6 to TRBJ1-5; 8 bases are shared with TRBD1. Germline CDR1 is SGHVS and CDR2 is FNYEAQ. This CDR3 is 17 amino acids long. V lost 4 bases, J lost 5 bases, and 13 bases stayed unmatched. DNA of the CDR3: TGTGCCAGCAGCTCGGAAAGTGGGGACAGGAGATATCAGCCCCAGCATTTT. It translates to CASSSESGDRRYQPQHF.

A word on this clonotype: One junction end does not reproduce the germline sequence, and a read error may be involved. The chain couples TRBV27 to TRBJ2-1, with 8 nucleotides matching TRBD1. The CDR3 is made up of 12 amino acids. CDR1 is MNHEY and CDR2 is SMNVEV in the germline V gene (reference sequence). CDR3 sequence: CASSLAGQGSLF. The CDR3 nucleotides are TGTGCCAGCAGCTTAGCTGGACAGGGTTCTCTCTTC.

This rearrangement joins TRBV11-3 to TRBJ2-1; D call uncertain. The V and J ends lost 3 bases and 0 bases respectively, with 12 bases between them. The CDR3 has 16 residues. Per the germline V gene, CDR1 is SGHNT and CDR2 is YENEEA. In DNA form, the CDR3 reads TGTGCCAGCAGCTTCGGTTCTAGGAGCTCCTACAATGAGCAGTTCTTC. Translating gives CASSFGSRSSYNEQFF.

The rearrangement uses TRBV4-3 and TRBJ2-1; 7 nucleotides agree with TRBD2. Germline V gives CDR1 LGHNA, CDR2 YSLEER. The CDR3 totals 17 residues. V shed 0 bases, J shed 2 bases, and the junction held 7 bases outside the gene matches. The CDR3 DNA is TGCGCCAGCAGCCAAGATTCTGGGCGGGAGACCTACAATGAGCAGTTCTTC. It specifies CASSQDSGRETYNEQFF.

In this sample, this clonotype turned up a few times. J is TRBJ1-5 and V is TRBV4-1; tentative D call: TRBD1 (6 bases). Trimming pared 0 bases from V and 4 bases from J, leaving 13 bases between. This CDR3 contains 16 residues. The V gene's germline CDR1 is MGHRA and CDR2 YSYEKL. The CDR3 DNA reads TGCGCCAGCAGCCAAGAGTGGGGGCAGGCGAATCAGCCCCAGCATTTT. Encoded protein: CASSQEWGQANQPQHF.

This chain joins TRBV7-9 and TRBJ2-3; D is unclear. The V gene lost 5 bases and the J gene lost 0 bases, with 12 bases spanning the gap. The CDR3 consists of 15 residues. Germline CDR1 SEHNR, CDR2 FQNEAQ (reference sequence). DNA of the CDR3: TGTGCCAGCAGCCCTCCCGGCCCTAGCACAGATACGCAGTATTTT. Amino acids: CASSPPGPSTDTQYF.

This clonotype was seen a single time. The rearrangement uses TRBV20-1 and TRBJ1-1; D unresolved. This CDR3 is built from 17 residues. V shed 0 bases and J shed 4 bases, with 21 bases lying between them. The germline V gene encodes CDR1 DFQATT and CDR2 SNEGSKA (reference sequence). CDR3 sequence reads: CSARENRELLRGTEAFF. CDR3 DNA sequence: TGCAGTGCTAGAGAAAACCGGGAACTCCTCCGGGGCACTGAAGCTTTCTTT.

The CDR3 protein is CASSIGLGTGNTIYF. CDR3 nucleotide sequence: TGTGCCAGTAGTATTGGACTCGGGACTGGAAACACCATATATTTT. The rearrangement uses TRBV19 and TRBJ1-3; D gene ambiguous. The V gene lost 3 bases and the J gene lost 2 bases, with 11 bases spanning the gap. The CDR3 has 15 residues. Looked up from germline, CDR1 is LNHDA and CDR2 is SQIVND (reference sequence).